The 11 T cell receptor beta chains below come from one sample, sequenced in a study of technical replicates of blood from a handful of donors. Using immunoSEQ multiplex PCR, the repertoire was profiled, and TCRdb retains in-frame clones only, with some absent. The sample consists of 65,000 to 95,000 clones, about 86% of them appearing once. Sequenced material: PBMCs. These receptors all stem from a human donor in good health. Some clones in this sample may be carry-over from other donors' samples.

The chain recombines TRBV10-3 with TRBJ2-7; tentative D call: TRBD1 (5 bases). This CDR3 is 16 amino acids long. Per the germline V gene, CDR1 is ENHRY and CDR2 is SYGVKD. V lost 4 bases and J lost 0, with 16 bases in between. CDR3 bases: TGTGCCATCAGTGTTCCCCCGCAGGGTCTCTCCTACGAGCAGTACTTC. Amino acids: CAISVPPQGLSYEQYF.

V gene TRBV6-1 combines with J gene TRBJ1-2; 7 bases are shared with TRBD1. The ends lost 5 bases at V and 5 bases at J; junction bases unmatched: 11. There are 15 residues in the CDR3. The germline gives CDR1 MNHNS, CDR2 SASEGT. The CDR3 sequence: CASSFRDSLVYGYTF. In DNA form, the CDR3 reads TGTGCCAGCAGTTTCCGGGACAGCCTGGTTTATGGCTACACCTTC.

This clone was counted a few times. The V gene is TRBV6-5, the J gene TRBJ1-5, with a tentative D call TRBD1 (5 bases). Germline V gene sequence: CDR1 MNHEY, CDR2 SVGAGI. V shed 6 bases and J shed 4 bases, with 13 bases lying between them. The CDR3 consists of 14 residues. The CDR3 sequence: CASSLDSANQPQHF. The CDR3 DNA follows: TGTGCCAGCAGCCTCGACAGCGCTAATCAGCCCCAGCATTTT.

The chain links TRBV9 to TRBJ2-3; 9 bases match TRBD1. The CDR3 spans 16 residues. Trimming at V came to 2 bases and at J to 7 bases, leaving 11 bases not matched to a gene. Germline V CDR1 and CDR2: SGDLS, YYNGEE. CDR3 region: CASSVGWGQGKNTQYF. The CDR3 DNA reads as TGTGCCAGCAGCGTTGGGTGGGGACAGGGTAAAAATACGCAGTATTTT.

The chain has TRBV30 and TRBJ2-7; 8 bases agree with TRBD2. The germline V gene has CDR1 GTSNPN and CDR2 SVGIG (reference sequence). Trimming took 3 bases from V and 3 from J; bases not matched to a gene: 10. CDR3 length equals 15 residues. The CDR3 region has the DNA TGTGCCTGGAGGGTCCGGGGGGGAGGGGTCTACGAGCAGTACTTC. It translates to CAWRVRGGGVYEQYF.

J is TRBJ2-5 and V is TRBV30; TRBD2 matches at 12 bases. Germline V lookup: CDR1 GTSNPN, CDR2 SVGIG (reference sequence). CDR3 size: 13 residues. The V segment lost 4 bases and the J segment 4 bases; nucleotides outside the gene matches: 1. CDR3 protein: CAWKGLAGETQYF. In DNA, the CDR3 is TGTGCCTGGAAGGGACTAGCGGGAGAGACCCAGTACTTC.

The rearrangement uses TRBV7-8 and TRBJ1-3; 8 bases fit TRBD1. The CDR3 is 15 amino acids. J lost 0 bases, V lost 5 bases, and 3 bases had no gene match. Germline lookup yields CDR1 SGHVS and CDR2 FQNEAQ. The DNA for the CDR3 is TGTGCCAGCAGCGCCCAGGGGGCCTCTGGAAACACCATATATTTT. Encoded protein: CASSAQGASGNTIYF. Full variable domain (missing parts from reference TRBV7-8 and TRBJ1-3): GAGVSQSPRYKVAKRGQDVALRCDPISGHVSLFWYQQALGQGPEFLTYFQNEAQLDKSGLPSDRFFAERPEGSVSTLKIQRTQQEDSAVYLCASSAQGASGNTIYFGEGSWLTVV.

The chain couples TRBV5-5 to TRBJ2-1; D possibly corresponds to TRBD1 (6 bases). The CDR3 covers 15 residues. Trimming left V 4 bases short and J 0 bases short, with 11 bases between. Germline assignment: CDR1 SGHKS and CDR2 YYEKEE (reference sequence). The CDR3 nucleotides read TGTGCCAGCAGCCTGGACAGAAACTCCTACAATGAGCAGTTCTTC. Amino acids: CASSLDRNSYNEQFF. Full variable domain (outside the CDR3, taken from reference TRBV5-5 and TRBJ2-1): DAGVTQSPTHLIKTRGQQVTLRCSPISGHKSVSWYQQVLGQGPQFIFQYYEKEERGRGNFPDRFSARQFPNYSSELNVNALLLGDSALYLCASSLDRNSYNEQFFGPGTRLTVL.

V and J are TRBV5-6 and TRBJ1-2; D gene uncertain. The CDR3 totals 15 residues. Germline V gene sequence: CDR1 SGHDT, CDR2 YYEEEE. The V end was cut by 3 bases, the J end by 5 bases, with 17 bases between. This CDR3 is CASSYGSGRRYGYTF. CDR3 coding DNA: TGTGCCAGCAGCTACGGCAGCGGGCGCAGGTATGGCTACACCTTC.

This chain links TRBV5-1 with TRBJ2-5, with TRBD2 matching over 14 bases. This CDR3 has 16 amino acids. V shed 3 bases and J 5 bases; nucleotides not matched to a gene: 6. CDR1 and CDR2 (germline): SGHRS, YFSETQ. The CDR3 nucleotides are TGCGCCAGCAGCTCAGCCGGGACTAGCGGGAGTGAGACCCAGTACTTC. Protein sequence: CASSSAGTSGSETQYF.

The rearrangement joins TRBV9 to TRBJ2-3; tentatively, D is TRBD1 (5 bases). With 3 bases removed from V and 0 bases from J, the gap between germline ends came to 11 bases. The CDR3 has 15 residues. CDR1 and CDR2 (germline): SGDLS, YYNGEE. The CDR3 loop reads CASSEEGASTDTQYF. In nucleotides, the CDR3 is TGTGCCAGCAGCGAGGAAGGGGCTAGCACAGATACGCAGTATTTT.